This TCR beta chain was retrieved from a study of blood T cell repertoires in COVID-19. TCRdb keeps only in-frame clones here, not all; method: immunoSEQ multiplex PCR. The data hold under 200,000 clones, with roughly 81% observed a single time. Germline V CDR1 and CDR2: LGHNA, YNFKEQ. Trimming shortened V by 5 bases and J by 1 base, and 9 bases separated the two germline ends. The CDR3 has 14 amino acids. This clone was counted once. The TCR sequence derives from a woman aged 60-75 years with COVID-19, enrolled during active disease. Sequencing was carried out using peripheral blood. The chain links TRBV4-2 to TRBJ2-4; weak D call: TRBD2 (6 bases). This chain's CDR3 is CASSERVAKNIQYF. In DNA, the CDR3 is TGTGCCAGCAGCGAGCGGGTGGCCAAAAACATTCAGTACTTC.